The entry below describes one TCR beta chain. Its antigen remains unidentified. Researchers amplified the TCR beta CDR3 regions from RNA transcripts. The HTBI set primed first-round TCR CDR3 RT-PCR. TCRdb reprocessed the multiplex PCR reads via MiXCR and lists one record per CDR3 protein. This repertoire shows almost 500,000 distinct CDR3 sequences, 22% found once; its top ten account for 45% to 50%. These data come from a study of T cells in Graves' hyperthyroidism and ophthalmopathy. About the research overall: Once the initial diagnosis was made, peripheral blood was obtained before any treatment. Study-level findings and limits: Blood also showed most of the thyroid clonotypes that were expanded above 0.001.

The length of the CDR3 is 13 residues. The germline gives CDR1 SNHLY, CDR2 FYNNEI. Trimming removed 0 bases at V and 7 bases at J, with 9 bases between. This clonotype was sampled from an older woman with Graves' ophthalmopathy. Sequenced input: blood. This chain connects TRBV2 to TRBJ1-2; D unresolved. CDR3 amino acids: CASSEARGSGYTF. As DNA, the CDR3 is TGTGCCAGCAGTGAAGCGAGAGGGTCTGGCTACACCTTC.